This entry describes one TCR beta chain. This CDR3 region has 16 residues. Germline V CDR1 and CDR2: MNHEY, SVGAGI. Germline trimming cut 3 bases from V and 2 bases from J; bases unmatched to any gene: 6. This entry is derived from a study of blood T cell repertoires in COVID-19. Assay: immunoSEQ multiplex PCR; the TCRdb copy retains only in-frame clones and omits some. The profile shows roughly 43,000 clones, approximately 81% of them singletons. Sequencing was carried out using peripheral blood. The V gene is TRBV6-5, the J gene TRBJ2-7; 11 bases are a match to TRBD2. The clonotype originates from a woman aged 70-85 years with acute or convalescent COVID-19. For the CDR3, the DNA is TGTGCCAGCAGTTATACTAGCGGGAGTTCGACCTACGAGCAGTACTTC. Encoded protein: CASSYTSGSSTYEQYF.